The 4 T cell receptor beta chains below were found in one sample sequenced in a study of T cells in Graves' hyperthyroidism and ophthalmopathy. TCR beta CDR3 sequences were amplified from RNA transcripts. A set of HTBI primers served as the primers for a first-round RT-PCR of the TCR CDR3. From the multiplex PCR reads, TCRdb called clonotypes with MiXCR, one entry per CDR3 protein. The data show around 300,000 distinct CDR3 sequences, about an eighth seen once. The sample taken for sequencing was blood. The receptors stem from a woman between 25 and 40 years old with Graves' hyperthyroidism that later progressed to Graves' ophthalmopathy.

V gene TRBV19 combines with J gene TRBJ2-5; 9 nucleotides match TRBD2. V shed 3 bases, J shed 2 bases, and the junction held 7 bases outside the gene matches. Germline CDR1 and CDR2: LNHDA and SQIVND (reference sequence). This CDR3 has 16 residues. Written as DNA, the CDR3 is TGTGCCAGTAGTATGTTACTAGCGGGTAGGCAAGAGACCCAGTACTTC. Translation gives CASSMLLAGRQETQYF.

The table lists this clonotype with a few counts. The chain joins TRBV5-6 to TRBJ2-2; no clear D gene. Germline V lookup: CDR1 SGHDT, CDR2 YYEEEE. This CDR3 region has 13 residues. V lost 2 bases to trimming and J lost 6 bases, with 8 bases between them. The CDR3 DNA reads as TGTGCCAGCAGCTTACGTAGGGCCGGGGAGCTGTTTTTT. Translation: CASSLRRAGELFF.

The gene calls are TRBV10-3 and TRBJ2-3, with TRBD2 identical over 9 bases. The V and J ends lost 0 bases and 3 bases, in that order; junction bases with no gene match: 7. The CDR3 runs to 17 residues. Per germline, CDR1 ENHRY and CDR2 SYGVKD. This CDR3 reads CAISESVAGGRTDTQYF. The CDR3 nucleotides read TGTGCCATCAGTGAGTCGGTCGCGGGAGGGAGAACAGATACGCAGTATTTT.

V usage is TRBV5-1 and J usage is TRBJ2-5; D gene uncertain. V lost 5 bases, J lost 1 base, and 12 bases lay in between. This CDR3 comprises 14 residues. The germline V gene encodes CDR1 SGHRS and CDR2 YFSETQ. The CDR3 region is CASRAARTQETQYF. DNA for the CDR3: TGCGCCAGCAGAGCCGCTAGGACCCAAGAGACCCAGTACTTC.